Listed here are 12 T cell receptor beta chains from one sample, sequenced in a study of T cell responses to AZD1222 COVID-19 vaccine. Clones were read by immunoSEQ multiplex PCR, and TCRdb kept only the in-frame ones, dropping some. This sample carries around 140,000 clones, roughly 92% of them seen once, and the ten largest clones take 4% to 5.5%. The source was peripheral blood, collected on day 0 of AZD1222 vaccination. Source of these receptors: an adult in good health.

This CDR3 is CASSLMAVLAEYNEQFF. In DNA, the CDR3 is TGTGCCAGCAGCTTAATGGCGGTGTTAGCGGAGTACAATGAGCAGTTCTTC. This chain links TRBV7-8 with TRBJ2-1; D possibly corresponds to TRBD2 (6 bases). CDR1 SGHVS and CDR2 FQNEAQ come from the germline V gene. Trimming shortened V by 2 bases and J by 4 bases, and 18 bases separated the two germline ends. The CDR3 sequence is 17 residues long.

The chain uses TRBV5-1 and TRBJ2-1; 10 bases are a match to TRBD2. CDR3 length: 15 amino acids. In germline, CDR1 is SGHRS, CDR2 YFSETQ. Trimming took 3 bases from V and 4 from J; bases not matched to a gene: 4. The CDR3 sequence is CASSSLAGVYNEQFF. In nucleotides, the CDR3 is TGCGCCAGCAGCTCGCTAGCGGGAGTATACAATGAGCAGTTCTTC.

In regard to this clone: At one end, the junction sequence differs from germline, possibly due to a read error. The rearrangement links TRBV7-7 to TRBJ2-5; 12 bases map to TRBD2. The CDR3 has 16 amino acids. CDR1 SSHAT and CDR2 FNYEAQ come from the germline V gene (reference sequence). The CDR3, as DNA: TGTGCTAGCAGCCCAATGACTAGCGGGGGACAAGAGACCCAGTACTTC. Protein product: CASSPMTSGGQETQYF. The full variable domain, its missing parts supplied by reference TRBV7-7 and TRBJ2-5, is GAGVSQSPRYKVTKRGQDVTLRCDPISSHATLYWYQQALGQGPEFLTYFNYEAQPDKSGLPSDRFSAERPEGSISTLTIQRTEQRDSAMYRCASSPMTSGGQETQYFGPGTRLLVL.

CDR3 region: CASSGQGAGQPQHF. The CDR3 bases are TGTGCCAGCAGTGGACAGGGGGCCGGGCAGCCCCAGCATTTT. This sequence joins TRBV2 and TRBJ1-5, with 10 bases matching TRBD1. CDR3 length: 14 amino acids. CDR1 is SNHLY and CDR2 is FYNNEI in the germline V gene. V lost 4 bases and J lost 7; bases outside the gene matches: 4. The complete variable domain, with remaining parts taken from reference TRBV2 and TRBJ1-5, reads EPEVTQTPSHQVTQMGQEVILRCVPISNHLYFYWYRQILGQKVEFLVSFYNNEISEKSEIFDDQFSVERPDGSNFTLKIRSTKLEDSAMYFCASSGQGAGQPQHFGDGTRLSIL.

Only one count was recorded for this clone. This chain joins TRBV6-1 and TRBJ1-2; TRBD1 might be the D (5 bases). The CDR3 consists of 14 residues. V lost 5 bases and J 7 bases, leaving 17 bases between the germline ends. Germline V gives CDR1 MNHNS, CDR2 SASEGT. The chain's CDR3 is CASSPVVGEPGYTF. DNA for the CDR3: TGTGCCAGCAGTCCTGTCGTAGGGGAACCTGGCTACACCTTC.

The rearrangement uses TRBV12-3 or TRBV12-4 and TRBJ2-7; D remains ambiguous. The V end was cut by 5 bases, the J end by 5 bases, with 10 bases between. CDR3 length: 12 residues. In nucleotides, the CDR3 is TGTGCCAGCAGTCGAGATTATCACGAGCAGTACTTC. It yields the protein CASSRDYHEQYF.

This chain joins TRBV3-1 (or the pseudogene TRBV3-2) and TRBJ2-7; D possibly corresponds to TRBD2 (7 bases). Germline CDR1 is LGHDT and CDR2 is YNNKEL (reference sequence). CDR3 length equals 14 residues. The V and J ends lost 4 bases and 1 base respectively, with 11 bases between them. Here the CDR3 reads CASSPQGGSYEQYF. As DNA, the CDR3 is TGTGCCAGCAGCCCACAGGGAGGGTCCTACGAGCAGTACTTC.

J is TRBJ1-2 and V is TRBV7-2; no reliable D call. This CDR3 is 15 amino acids long. Germline V gives CDR1 SGHTA, CDR2 FQGNSA. V lost 4 bases, J lost 4 bases, and 16 bases lay in between. The DNA of the CDR3 is TGTGCCAGCAGCTCTCCCACCCAGGATTTCTATGGCTACACCTTC. As protein: CASSSPTQDFYGYTF. The complete variable domain, with remaining parts taken from reference TRBV7-2 and TRBJ1-2, reads GAGVSQSPSNKVTEKGKDVELRCDPISGHTALYWYRQSLGQGLEFLIYFQGNSAPDKSGLPSDRFSAERTGGSVSTLTIQRTQQEDSAVYLCASSSPTQDFYGYTFGSGTRLTVV.

This chain joins TRBV28 and TRBJ1-1, with D perhaps TRBD1 (6 bases). The CDR3 is 16 amino acids. Germline V gene lookup returns CDR1 MDHEN and CDR2 SYDVKM. V lost 6 bases and J lost 2, with 19 bases in between. CDR3 in DNA: TGTGCCAGCAGATACCCACAGGGATTGGGCAACACTGAAGCTTTCTTT. Its protein is CASRYPQGLGNTEAFF.

The count of this clone is one. The chain is built from TRBV5-5 and TRBJ2-7; D might be TRBD1 (6 bases). Germline CDR1 SGHKS, CDR2 YYEKEE (reference sequence). V was shortened by 4 bases and J by 2 bases, with 16 bases between the two germline ends. The CDR3 spans 15 residues. The CDR3 region is CASSRTDPWTYEQYF. CDR3 coding DNA: TGTGCCAGCAGCCGGACAGACCCATGGACCTACGAGCAGTACTTC.

This chain links TRBV11-2 with TRBJ2-2, with 9 bases aligning to TRBD1. The CDR3 is 17 amino acids. Germline V gene data show CDR1 as SGHAT and CDR2 as FQNNGV. The junction had 9 bases not matched to a gene; V was cut back by 3 bases and J by 4 bases. CDR3 sequence reads: CASSLDSGTGLTGELFF. Here the CDR3 DNA reads TGTGCCAGCAGCTTGGACTCCGGGACAGGGCTCACCGGGGAGCTGTTTTTT.

The rearrangement joins TRBV18 to TRBJ1-4; 7 bases align to TRBD1. Losses at the gene ends were 8 bases for V and 0 bases for J; bases not matched to a gene: 6. The CDR3 extends over 15 amino acids. CDR1 and CDR2 (germline): KGHSH, LQKENI. CDR3 nucleotide sequence: TGTGCCAGCAACTCGCAGGGGGCAACTAATGAAAAACTGTTTTTT. Translated, it gives CASNSQGATNEKLFF.